This T cell receptor beta chain was observed in a study of shared clonotypes between healthy human individuals. Study conclusions and caveats: Sharing across four donors was highest in naive CD4 (around 5%) and lowest in memory CD8 (roughly 0.4%). Depth was large, yet rarefaction showed that sorted-subset sequencing was incomplete. Generation of non-shared clonotypes was less probable than generation of clonotypes shared by all four donors.

TCRdb keeps only in-frame clones here, not all; method: immunoSEQ multiplex PCR. The data hold some 2,100,000 clones, with approximately 94% observed a single time. Cells designated naive CD8 were CD45RO-negative and were positively selected for CCR7, with terminally differentiated effector memory CD45RA+ cells excluded. Concerning this clone itself: No antigen is known for it.

The source material was naive CD8+ T cells from PBMCs. This receptor was obtained from a man aged 18-30 years in good health. Some clones in this sample may be carry-over from other donors' samples.

This CDR3 is CATDAGGAGPVLETQYF. The CDR3 bases are TGTGCCACCGATGCGGGAGGGGCAGGTCCTGTCTTAGAGACCCAGTACTTC. The chain joins TRBV15 to TRBJ2-5, with 9 bases matching TRBD2. V was pared by 8 bases and J by 4 bases, with 17 bases of the junction left unmatched. CDR3 length: 17 amino acids. CDR1 and CDR2 from the germline V gene are LNHNV and YYDKDF (reference sequence).